The entry that follows covers one T cell receptor (beta chain) sequence. Its antigen remains unknown. The entry originates in a study of T cell responses to AZD1222 COVID-19 vaccine. Overall study: Timing groups of about 4 and about 12 weeks for second doses were pooled.

Trimming removed 6 bases at V and 4 bases at J, with 9 bases between. From germline, CDR1 is LGHNA and CDR2 YNFKEQ. CDR3 length equals 13 residues. Only in-frame clones appear in the TCRdb table, and some are missing; sequencing was by immunoSEQ multiplex PCR. This table has about 150,000 clones, just over 90% appearing once. Study-wide points: After two AZD1222 doses, spike-specific TCR breadth and depth rose versus day 0.

The chain employs TRBV4-2 and TRBJ2-2; weak D call: TRBD2 (6 bases). The origin of this receptor is an adult in good health. Sequenced material: peripheral blood, taken on day 0 of AZD1222 vaccination. Written as DNA, the CDR3 is TGTGCCAGCAGTCGGGGGAGCACCGGGGAGCTGTTTTTT. This gives the protein CASSRGSTGELFF.